Below are 26 T cell receptor beta chains sequenced from a single sample in a study of T-cell memory formation after mild COVID-19. TCRdb used MiXCR to reprocess the 5' RACE reads, holding one entry per CDR3 protein. The table records roughly 450,000 distinct CDR3 sequences, 15% to 20% of them present only once. Sequencing input: PBMCs or a T cell subset sorted from them (not recorded which). Receptors originate from an adult woman who had mild COVID-19 (a few samples of this study predate the infection). Cell type and time point are not known.

Notes on this clonotype: Germline is not matched at one junction end, which may reflect a read error. The rearrangement joins TRBV7-2 to TRBJ2-5; 10 bases map to TRBD2. Per germline, CDR1 SGHTA and CDR2 FQGNSA. The CDR3 sequence is 17 residues long. The CDR3 is CAISPPVSGRGGETQYF. DNA for the CDR3: TGTGCCATCAGCCCCCCTGTAAGCGGGAGGGGGGGGGAGACCCAGTACTTC. The full variable domain, its missing parts supplied by reference TRBV7-2 and TRBJ2-5, is GAGVSQSPSNKVTEKGKDVELRCDPISGHTALYWYRQSLGQGLEFLIYFQGNSAPDKSGLPSDRFSAERTGGSVSTLTIQRTQQEDSAVYLCAISPPVSGRGGETQYFGPGTRLLVL.

This clonotype has a handful of counts. The rearrangement links TRBV25-1 to TRBJ2-5, with D possibly matching TRBD1 (6 bases). This CDR3 is built from 11 residues. Trimming shortened V by 6 bases and J by 6 bases, and 8 bases separated the two germline ends. Germline CDR1 is MGHDK and CDR2 is SYGVNS. The CDR3 nucleotides read TGTGCCAGCAGCAGGGGTCAGACCCAGTACTTC. Translation gives CASSRGQTQYF.

The CDR3 spells CASSRLGAIQYF. The CDR3 bases are TGTGCCAGCAGCCGTCTTGGAGCCATTCAGTACTTC. The V call is TRBV11-1, the J call TRBJ2-4; no definite D call. This CDR3 is 12 amino acids long. Per the germline V gene, CDR1 is SGHAT and CDR2 is FQDESV (reference sequence). V gave up 5 bases and J gave up 9 bases, with 11 bases separating them.

This clonotype was found a few times. The rearrangement links TRBV27 to TRBJ1-6, with D possibly matching TRBD1 (5 bases). The ends were cut back, 5 bases at V and 7 bases at J, with 12 bases in the middle. Germline values: CDR1 MNHEY, CDR2 SMNVEV (reference sequence). The CDR3 sequence is 14 residues long. This CDR3 is CASSTARENSPLHF. CDR3 nucleotide sequence: TGTGCCAGCAGTACGGCCAGGGAAAATTCACCCCTCCACTTT.

The table lists this clonotype with a few counts. The chain couples TRBV14 to TRBJ2-1; either TRBD1 or TRBD2 may supply D (5 bases each). V dropped 1 base and J dropped 11 bases, with 9 bases sitting between them. This CDR3 spans 12 amino acids. Looked up from germline, CDR1 is SGHDN and CDR2 is FVKESK. The CDR3 region is CASSQGWGKQFF. The CDR3, as DNA: TGTGCCAGCAGCCAAGGTTGGGGGAAGCAGTTCTTC.

This clonotype was observed once. The V gene is TRBV29-1, the J gene TRBJ1-5; perhaps TRBD1 as D (6 bases). Trimming took off 4 bases at V and 5 bases at J, with 12 bases between the two ends. Germline loops: CDR1 SQVTM, CDR2 ANQGSEA. The CDR3 sequence is 13 residues long. The DNA of the CDR3 is TGCAGCGTTGCCTTGGGGGCGCATCAGCCCCAGCATTTT. It translates to CSVALGAHQPQHF. Full variable domain (remainder filled in from reference TRBV29-1 and TRBJ1-5): SAVISQKPSRDICQRGTSLTIQCQVDSQVTMMFWYRQQPGQSLTLIATANQGSEATYESGFVIDKFPISRPNLTFSTLTVSNMSPEDSSIYLCSVALGAHQPQHFGDGTRLSIL.

Ten or more counts support this clonotype. The chain is built from TRBV6-1 and TRBJ2-1, with D unclear. Germline CDR1 is MNHNS and CDR2 is SASEGT. V was shortened by 6 bases and J by 6 bases, with 15 bases between the two germline ends. The CDR3 is 14 residues long. In DNA, the CDR3 is TGTGCCAGCAGCAAGGAATCCCGGGCCAATGAGCAGTTCTTC. It translates to CASSKESRANEQFF.

This clonotype was observed many times. The J gene is TRBJ2-2, the V gene TRBV7-2, with D unclear. CDR3 size: 12 residues. Germline V gives CDR1 SGHTA, CDR2 FQGNSA. With 2 bases removed from V and 6 bases from J, the gap between germline ends came to 4 bases. This CDR3 reads CASSLLPGELFF. CDR3 DNA: TGTGCCAGCAGCTTACTTCCCGGGGAGCTGTTTTTT.

The rearrangement uses TRBV15 and TRBJ2-1; 13 bases fit TRBD2. The CDR3 runs 15 residues. The J segment lost 9 bases and the V segment lost 6 bases, leaving 8 bases of the junction unmatched. The germline V gene encodes CDR1 LNHNV and CDR2 YYDKDF (reference sequence). Here the CDR3 DNA reads TGTGCCACCAGTGGGACTAGCGGGGCCGGAGGTGAGCAGTTCTTC. Its translation is CATSGTSGAGGEQFF.

V gene TRBV20-1 combines with J gene TRBJ2-3; D unclear. Trimming removed 8 bases from V and 0 bases from J, with 12 bases in between. Germline-derived CDR1 and CDR2 are DFQATT and SNEGSKA (reference sequence). The CDR3 covers 13 residues. The CDR3 here is CSRPVTSTDTQYF. CDR3 DNA: TGCAGTCGACCGGTCACTAGCACAGATACGCAGTATTTT.

This clonotype was observed a few times. The V call is TRBV27, the J call TRBJ2-7; 7 positions match TRBD1. Unmatched junction bases numbered 10, after V lost 6 bases and J lost 5 bases. The CDR3 has 14 amino acids. The germline V gene encodes CDR1 MNHEY and CDR2 SMNVEV (reference sequence). CDR3 loop: CASSQTGTMDEQYF. In nucleotides, the CDR3 is TGTGCCAGCAGCCAGACAGGGACGATGGACGAGCAGTACTTC.

This clonotype was counted a few times. The CDR3 nucleotides are TGTGCCAGCAAAGTCCGGACAACCAACACTGAAGCTTTCTTT. Translated: CASKVRTTNTEAFF. V usage is TRBV12-3 or TRBV12-4 and J usage is TRBJ1-1, with a tentative D call TRBD1 (5 bases). The length of the CDR3 is 14 residues. Trimming removed 7 bases at V and 2 bases at J, with 14 bases between.

J is TRBJ2-1 and V is TRBV5-1, with D uncertain. V gave up 0 bases and J gave up 6 bases, with 13 bases separating them. This CDR3 is 15 amino acids long. Germline-derived CDR1 and CDR2 are SGHRS and YFSETQ. CDR3 sequence reads: CASSLDSPLSNEQFF. The CDR3 DNA reads TGCGCCAGCAGCTTGGACAGCCCATTGTCCAATGAGCAGTTCTTC.

V and J are TRBV7-2 and TRBJ1-1, with D possibly matching TRBD1 (5 bases). The ends were cut back, 6 bases at V and 5 bases at J, with 16 bases in the middle. The CDR3 loop spans 14 amino acids. Germline V gives CDR1 SGHTA, CDR2 FQGNSA. This chain's CDR3 is CASSRIQGRTEAFF. The CDR3 DNA reads as TGTGCCAGCAGTCGGATTCAGGGAAGGACTGAAGCTTTCTTT. The variable domain in full, with the rest retrieved from reference TRBV7-2 and TRBJ1-1, is GAGVSQSPSNKVTEKGKDVELRCDPISGHTALYWYRQSLGQGLEFLIYFQGNSAPDKSGLPSDRFSAERTGGSVSTLTIQRTQQEDSAVYLCASSRIQGRTEAFFGQGTRLTVV.

The sample holds a few counts of this clonotype. J is TRBJ2-7 and V is TRBV30, with D possibly matching TRBD2 (7 bases). The V gene's germline CDR1 is GTSNPN and CDR2 SVGIG (reference sequence). CDR3 size: 14 residues. Trimming left V 2 bases short and J 0 bases short, with 11 bases between. This CDR3 is CAWSRGGSSYEQYF. The CDR3 DNA sequence: TGTGCCTGGAGTAGGGGGGGGTCCTCCTACGAGCAGTACTTC.

V usage is TRBV7-2 and J usage is TRBJ2-3; D gene uncertain. The CDR3 is 12 residues long. Germline CDR1 SGHTA, CDR2 FQGNSA. V dropped 3 bases and J dropped 11 bases, with 12 bases sitting between them. The CDR3, as DNA: TGTGCCAGCAGCTTGGATAGGGTGGGGCAGTATTTT. It codes for CASSLDRVGQYF.

The rearrangement links TRBV24-1 to TRBJ1-1, with 9 bases fitting TRBD1. The CDR3 has 13 residues. The V and J ends lost 4 bases and 11 bases, in that order; junction bases with no gene match: 7. In germline, CDR1 is KGHDR, CDR2 SFDVKD. CDR3 nucleotide sequence: TGTGCCACCAGTGACCTCGTTGACAGGGGGGCTTTCTTT. Amino acids: CATSDLVDRGAFF.

This clonotype has a handful of counts. The chain links TRBV9 to TRBJ2-2, with 11 bases matching TRBD1. In germline, CDR1 is SGDLS, CDR2 YYNGEE. The CDR3 totals 16 residues. Trimming cost V 3 bases and J 5 bases; bases outside gene matches: 6. Here the CDR3 reads CASSAPGQGDTGELFF. CDR3 coding DNA: TGTGCCAGCAGCGCTCCGGGACAGGGGGATACCGGGGAGCTGTTTTTT.

Only one count was recorded for this clonotype. The CDR3 DNA sequence: TGTGCCAGCAGCGTAGACATATACACTGAAGCTTTCTTT. It codes for CASSVDIYTEAFF. The chain carries TRBV9 and TRBJ1-1; D uncertain. This CDR3 is built from 13 residues. CDR1 is SGDLS, CDR2 YYNGEE, per germline. V lost 0 bases and J 3 bases, leaving 6 bases between the germline ends.

The chain joins TRBV5-1 to TRBJ2-3; TRBD2 matches 12 bases. Germline CDR1 and CDR2: SGHRS and YFSETQ. The CDR3 runs 16 residues. After removal of 2 bases from V and 5 bases from J, the junction contained 6 bases not matched to a gene. The CDR3 nucleotides read TGCGCCAGCAGCTTACTAGCGGGAGGTGGTATAGATACGCAGTATTTT. Its protein is CASSLLAGGGIDTQYF.

This chain joins TRBV5-1 and TRBJ2-2, with TRBD2 as a possible D gene (5 bases). The CDR3 extends over 15 amino acids. Germline V gives CDR1 SGHRS, CDR2 YFSETQ. Trimming removed 2 bases from V and 2 bases from J, with 10 bases in between. The CDR3: CASSLRGLNTGELFF. DNA for the CDR3: TGCGCCAGCAGCTTACGGGGTCTAAACACCGGGGAGCTGTTTTTT.

This clonotype was counted many times. The CDR3 nucleotides read TGTGCCAGCAGCTGGAACACTGAAGCTTTCTTT. Protein product: CASSWNTEAFF. The J gene is TRBJ1-1, the V gene TRBV11-2; no reliable D call. Between the trimmed V and J ends, which lost 4 bases and 1 base, there was a span of 1 base. CDR3 length equals 11 residues. Germline lookup yields CDR1 SGHAT and CDR2 FQNNGV.

In its sample, this clonotype was seen a few times. The V and J genes are TRBV27 and TRBJ1-5; a weak D match, TRBD1 (6 bases). Trimming removed 5 bases from V and 1 base from J, with 15 bases in between. CDR1 is MNHEY and CDR2 is SMNVEV in the germline V gene (reference sequence). The CDR3 covers 16 residues. The CDR3, as DNA: TGTGCCAGCAGTCCCGAAGGAGGGGGAAGCAATCAGCCCCAGCATTTT. Translated, it gives CASSPEGGGSNQPQHF.

This chain connects TRBV20-1 to TRBJ1-2; 9 bases match TRBD1. Losses at the gene ends were 5 bases for V and 6 bases for J; bases not matched to a gene: 10. The CDR3 runs 14 residues. Germline V gene lookup returns CDR1 DFQATT and CDR2 SNEGSKA (reference sequence). The CDR3 nucleotides are TGCAGTGCTGGGGGTTCGGGACAGGGCCATGGCTACACCTTC. This sequence encodes CSAGGSGQGHGYTF.

The chain carries TRBV15 and TRBJ2-3; 8 nucleotides agree with TRBD2. This CDR3 spans 14 amino acids. Per germline, CDR1 LNHNV and CDR2 YYDKDF (reference sequence). Trimming cost V 5 bases and J 2 bases; bases outside gene matches: 3. The CDR3 DNA is TGTGCCACCAGCCGGGGGGGTAACACAGATACGCAGTATTTT. This gives the protein CATSRGGNTDTQYF.

This clonotype turned up a few times. The V gene is TRBV6-5, the J gene TRBJ1-5; possibly TRBD1 for D (6 bases). V was cut by 4 bases and J by 4 bases, with 23 bases left in between. Germline V gene sequence: CDR1 MNHEY, CDR2 SVGAGI. This CDR3 has 18 amino acids. The CDR3 region has the DNA TGTGCCAGCAGTTCCCTATCGGGACACACTTCAAGGAATCAGCCCCAGCATTTT. This sequence encodes CASSSLSGHTSRNQPQHF.